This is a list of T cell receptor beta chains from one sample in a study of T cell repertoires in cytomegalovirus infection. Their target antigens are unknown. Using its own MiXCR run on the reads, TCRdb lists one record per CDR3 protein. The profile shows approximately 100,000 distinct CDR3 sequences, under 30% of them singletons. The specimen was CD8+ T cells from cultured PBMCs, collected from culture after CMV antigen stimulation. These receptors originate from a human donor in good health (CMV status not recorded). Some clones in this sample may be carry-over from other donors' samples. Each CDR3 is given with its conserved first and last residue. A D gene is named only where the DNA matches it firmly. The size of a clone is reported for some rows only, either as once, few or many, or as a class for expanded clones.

CDR3 protein: CASSLGGAQSNQPQHF; CDR3 DNA: TGTGCCAGCAGCTTAGGGGGGGCGCAGAGCAATCAGCCCCAGCATTTT; J gene: TRBJ1-5; V gene: TRBV7-2; clone size: NA; D gene: NA
CDR3 protein: CASSLEGSSGGYTF; CDR3 DNA: TGTGCCAGCAGCCTCGAGGGCTCGAGCGGCGGCTACACCTTC; J gene: TRBJ1-2; V gene: TRBV7-3; clone size: NA; D gene: NA
CDR3 protein: CASSTPGAIYGYTF; CDR3 DNA: TGTGCCAGCAGTACACCAGGAGCCATCTATGGCTACACCTTC; J gene: TRBJ1-2; V gene: TRBV12-3/TRBV12-4; clone size: NA; D gene: NA
CDR3 protein: CASSLDSGYEQFF; CDR3 DNA: TGTGCCAGCAGCTTGGATTCAGGTTATGAGCAGTTCTTC; J gene: TRBJ2-1; V gene: TRBV5-4; clone size: NA; D gene: NA
CDR3 protein: CASSYSRPIQDNEKLFF; CDR3 DNA: TGTGCCAGCAGTTACTCCCGACCCATACAGGATAATGAAAAACTGTTTTTT; J gene: TRBJ1-4; V gene: TRBV6-5; clone size: NA; D gene: NA
CDR3 protein: CASSFLTEAFF; CDR3 DNA: TGTGCCAGCAGCTTCTTAACTGAAGCTTTCTTT; J gene: TRBJ1-1; V gene: TRBV7-9; clone size: NA; D gene: NA
CDR3 protein: CASSLIWNEQFF; CDR3 DNA: TGTGCCAGCAGCTTAATTTGGAATGAGCAGTTCTTC; J gene: TRBJ2-1; V gene: TRBV7-2; clone size: many; D gene: NA
CDR3 protein: CASSFADRSLSGANVLTF; CDR3 DNA: TGTGCCAGCAGCTTCGCGGACAGGTCCCTCTCTGGGGCCAACGTCCTGACTTTC; J gene: TRBJ2-6; V gene: TRBV11-1; clone size: many; D gene: TRBD1
CDR3 protein: CASSFHRGYEQYF; CDR3 DNA: TGCGCCAGCAGCTTTCACAGGGGCTACGAGCAGTACTTC; J gene: TRBJ2-7; V gene: TRBV5-1; clone size: many; D gene: TRBD1
CDR3 protein: CASSQGDYLTDTQYF; CDR3 DNA: TGCGCCAGCAGCCAAGGGGACTACCTCACAGATACGCAGTATTTT; J gene: TRBJ2-3; V gene: TRBV4-1; clone size: few; D gene: TRBD2
CDR3 protein: CASSPTRTGLGTEAFF; CDR3 DNA: TGTGCCAGCAGCCCCACCCGGACGGGACTGGGGACTGAAGCTTTCTTT; J gene: TRBJ1-1; V gene: TRBV7-2; clone size: few; D gene: NA
CDR3 protein: CASSDSVLVGSPLHF; CDR3 DNA: TGTGCCAGCAGCGACTCGGTCCTCGTGGGTTCACCCCTCCACTTT; J gene: TRBJ1-6; V gene: TRBV5-5; clone size: few; D gene: NA
CDR3 protein: CASSIVGRLPNEQFF; CDR3 DNA: TGTGCCAGTAGTATTGTAGGGAGATTACCCAATGAGCAGTTCTTC; J gene: TRBJ2-1; V gene: TRBV19; clone size: NA; D gene: NA
CDR3 protein: CASSQEGFNQPQHF; CDR3 DNA: TGTGCCAGCAGCCAAGAAGGGTTCAATCAGCCCCAGCATTTT; J gene: TRBJ1-5; V gene: TRBV7-9; clone size: few; D gene: NA